One TCR beta chain is described in this entry. These data come from a study of blood T cell repertoires in COVID-19. At the level of the study: Sources were T cells, B-cell-depleted T cells, or PBMCs; the material itself was cDNA or gDNA.

The protocol was immunoSEQ multiplex PCR, while the TCRdb copy is restricted to in-frame clones and leaves out a portion. The sample lists 160,000 or so clones, 80% occurring once. V was shortened by 5 bases and J by 12 bases, with 20 bases between the two germline ends. The CDR3 loop spans 13 amino acids. Germline CDR1 is MNHEY and CDR2 is SVGAGI. This TCR was recovered from a man between 60 and 75 years old with acute or convalescent COVID-19. Material for sequencing was peripheral blood. This sequence joins TRBV6-5 and TRBJ2-7; D is undetermined. The CDR3 sequence is CASSRPPSNSMYF. CDR3 DNA: TGTGCCAGCAGTCGCCCGCCTAGTAATTCTATGTACTTC.